These T cell receptor beta chains were read from a single sample in a study of blood T cells in healthy people across ages. TCRdb reanalysed the 5' RACE reads using MiXCR and keeps one entry per CDR3 protein. The data hold about 580,000 distinct CDR3 sequences, with under 55% observed a single time. The sequenced sample consisted of blood. The receptors shown here come from a man aged 80 or over in good health. Both conserved end residues are part of each CDR3.

j_call: -
v_call: TRBV6-2/TRBV6-3
cdr3_aa: CASSFSRTSAAYEQYF

j_call: TRBJ1-2
v_call: TRBV29-1
cdr3_aa: CSVESEGNYGYTF

j_call: TRBJ2-3
v_call: TRBV12-3/TRBV12-4
cdr3_aa: CASSPWTGGRVDTQYF

j_call: TRBJ2-4
v_call: TRBV29-1
cdr3_aa: CSVELGPDIQYF

j_call: TRBJ2-4
v_call: TRBV7-9
cdr3_aa: CASSQRGGIEENIQYF

j_call: TRBJ1-1
v_call: TRBV12-3/TRBV12-4
cdr3_aa: CASSAAGRGSEAFF

j_call: TRBJ2-7
v_call: TRBV27
cdr3_aa: CTSSFGPEQYF

j_call: TRBJ2-1
v_call: TRBV11-2
cdr3_aa: CASSSLSSYNEQFF

j_call: TRBJ1-5
v_call: TRBV6-6
cdr3_aa: CASTRTELGNQPQHF

j_call: TRBJ1-1
v_call: TRBV6-5
cdr3_aa: CASRRGMNTEAFF

j_call: TRBJ1-2
v_call: TRBV6-2/TRBV6-3
cdr3_aa: CASTLNRGAYGYTF

j_call: TRBJ2-4
v_call: TRBV4-2
cdr3_aa: CASSQDLGWKNIQYF

j_call: TRBJ1-1
v_call: TRBV4-3
cdr3_aa: CASSQDPPGGRTEAFF

j_call: -
v_call: TRBV7-2
cdr3_aa: CASSPEGQSPYEQYF

j_call: TRBJ2-7
v_call: TRBV4-1
cdr3_aa: CASSLALGARDEQYF

j_call: TRBJ2-7
v_call: TRBV4-2
cdr3_aa: CASSPRGSASYEQYF

j_call: TRBJ2-3
v_call: TRBV4-3
cdr3_aa: CASSQGGPHIDTQYF

j_call: TRBJ1-6
v_call: TRBV7-9
cdr3_aa: CASSPPRTGNSPLHF

j_call: TRBJ2-1
v_call: TRBV7-7
cdr3_aa: CASSLSASGGGEQFF

j_call: -
v_call: TRBV12-3/TRBV12-4
cdr3_aa: CASSFHLASGYEQYF

j_call: TRBJ2-1
v_call: TRBV20-1
cdr3_aa: CSAGLAGLPPSKQSGNNEQFF

j_call: TRBJ2-1
v_call: TRBV6-4
cdr3_aa: CASSETGFNEQFF

j_call: TRBJ2-1
v_call: TRBV6-2/TRBV6-3
cdr3_aa: CATVGTVQIEQFF

j_call: TRBJ2-3
v_call: TRBV2
cdr3_aa: CASSMDRDSTDTQYF

j_call: TRBJ1-2
v_call: TRBV12-3/TRBV12-4
cdr3_aa: CASNIQGLGYGYTF

j_call: TRBJ2-1
v_call: TRBV7-2
cdr3_aa: CASSLYGARYEQFF

j_call: TRBJ1-4
v_call: TRBV2
cdr3_aa: CASSIQGMGEKLFF

j_call: TRBJ2-5
v_call: TRBV7-3
cdr3_aa: CAAREPQYF

j_call: TRBJ1-2
v_call: TRBV20-1
cdr3_aa: CSAPRDREDGYTF

j_call: TRBJ2-3
v_call: TRBV6-5
cdr3_aa: CATTPQIGTTDTQYF

j_call: TRBJ2-7
v_call: TRBV7-2
cdr3_aa: CASSLSLGDRVSYEQYF

j_call: TRBJ2-7
v_call: TRBV6-6
cdr3_aa: CASSDNGRYNEQYF

j_call: TRBJ2-5
v_call: TRBV7-2
cdr3_aa: CASSLVPQGGAETQYF

j_call: TRBJ2-7
v_call: TRBV7-9
cdr3_aa: CASSRIGPGSSYEQYF

j_call: TRBJ2-7
v_call: TRBV6-5
cdr3_aa: CASSSLWLGQENNEQYF